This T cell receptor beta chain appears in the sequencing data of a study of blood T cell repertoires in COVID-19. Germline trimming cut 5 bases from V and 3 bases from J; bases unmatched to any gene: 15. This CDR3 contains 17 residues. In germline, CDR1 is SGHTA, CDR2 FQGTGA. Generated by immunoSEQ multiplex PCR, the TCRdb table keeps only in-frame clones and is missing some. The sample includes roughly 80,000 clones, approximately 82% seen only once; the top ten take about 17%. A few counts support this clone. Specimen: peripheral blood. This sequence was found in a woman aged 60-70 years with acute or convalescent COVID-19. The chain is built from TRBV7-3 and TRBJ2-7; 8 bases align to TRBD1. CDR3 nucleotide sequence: TGTGCCAGCAGCCCCCGGCCCCCAGGGGGCCAAGACTACGAGCAGTACTTC. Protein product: CASSPRPPGGQDYEQYF.